This entry is about one T cell receptor beta chain. No antigen is known for it. The junction had 1 base not matched to a gene; V was cut back by 0 bases and J by 0 bases. Germline values: CDR1 WSHSY, CDR2 SAAADI. This CDR3 has 17 residues. This specimen belongs to a study of T cells in Graves' hyperthyroidism and ophthalmopathy. Overall study context: Pretreatment peripheral blood was obtained at initial diagnosis. The study's findings and limits: Expanded thyroid clonotypes (above 0.001) were mostly also found in blood. From stable hyperthyroidism, ophthalmopathy was separated by a 13 V-J model.

The source material, RNA transcripts, was used to amplify TCR beta CDR3 regions. In the first-round RT-PCR of the TCR CDR3, the HTBI primer set was used. TCRdb itself ran the multiplex PCR reads through MiXCR, one entry per CDR3 protein. The table includes 300,000 to 500,000 distinct CDR3 sequences, over 12% detected once. Clinical symptoms, serum thyroxine and TRAb, thyroid ultrasound and orbital computed tomography together formed the diagnostic basis. Sequenced material: blood. This TCR was recovered from a man over 45 with Graves' ophthalmopathy. The chain employs TRBV10-2 and TRBJ2-6; 8 bases fit TRBD1. The CDR3 is CASSESTGDSGANVLTF. The CDR3 nucleotides are TGCGCCAGCAGTGAGTCGACAGGGGACTCTGGGGCCAACGTCCTGACTTTC.